What follows are 30 T cell receptor beta chains derived from one specimen sequenced in a study of siplizumab effects on memory and regulatory T cells. Generated by immunoSEQ multiplex PCR, the TCRdb table keeps only in-frame clones and is missing some. Seen here are 37,000 or so clones, 89% observed once, and the top ten hold around 0.25%. The sequenced material came from naive CD4+ T cells sorted from blood. The receptors shown here come from a human donor in good health.

V and J are TRBV27 and TRBJ1-1; TRBD1 agrees at 9 bases. Germline CDR1 and CDR2: MNHEY and SMNVEV (reference sequence). The CDR3 length is 15 residues. V shed 5 bases, J shed 5 bases, and the junction held 9 bases outside the gene matches. The DNA of the CDR3 is TGTGCCAGCAGTGCCTCGGGACAGGGTCGGACTGAAGCTTTCTTT. This translates into CASSASGQGRTEAFF.

The chain uses TRBV19 and TRBJ2-1; TRBD2 matches at 12 bases. V was clipped by 4 bases and J by 9 bases; unmatched bases: 7. This CDR3 region has 15 residues. Germline V gene lookup returns CDR1 LNHDA and CDR2 SQIVND (reference sequence). CDR3 in DNA: TGTGCCAGTAGTACCACTAGCGGGGGGCTTGGTGAGCAGTTCTTC. Its protein product is CASSTTSGGLGEQFF. The variable domain in full, with the rest retrieved from reference TRBV19 and TRBJ2-1, is DGGITQSPKYLFRKEGQNVTLSCEQNLNHDAMYWYRQDPGQGLRLIYYSQIVNDFQKGDIAEGYSVSREKKESFPLTVTSAQKNPTAFYLCASSTTSGGLGEQFFGPGTRLTVL.

This clone was recorded once. This sequence joins TRBV7-9 and TRBJ2-2, with 11 bases lining up with TRBD2. The J segment lost 4 bases and the V segment lost 3 bases, leaving 1 base of the junction unmatched. In germline, CDR1 is SEHNR, CDR2 FQNEAQ (reference sequence). This CDR3 is 15 amino acids long. The CDR3 loop reads CASSLGLAATGELFF. The DNA of the CDR3 is TGTGCCAGCAGCTTGGGACTAGCGGCCACCGGGGAGCTGTTTTTT.

This clone occurred a few times. The genes are TRBV7-2 and TRBJ1-6; 10 nucleotides line up with TRBD1. The V gene's germline CDR1 is SGHTA and CDR2 FQGNSA. Germline trimming cut 7 bases from V and 8 bases from J; bases unmatched to any gene: 8. CDR3 length: 15 residues. DNA for the CDR3: TGTGCCAGCACCCAAGGACAGGGGGGGTATTCACCCCTCCACTTT. It codes for CASTQGQGGYSPLHF.

The CDR3 DNA sequence: TGTGCCAGTACGGACAGGGAGAACACCGGGGAGCTGTTTTTT. Its protein is CASTDRENTGELFF. The V and J genes are TRBV19 and TRBJ2-2, with 8 bases fitting TRBD1. The CDR3 has 14 amino acids. The germline V gene encodes CDR1 LNHDA and CDR2 SQIVND (reference sequence). The V and J ends lost 7 bases and 1 base, in that order; junction bases with no gene match: 2. Full variable domain (missing parts from reference TRBV19 and TRBJ2-2): DGGITQSPKYLFRKEGQNVTLSCEQNLNHDAMYWYRQDPGQGLRLIYYSQIVNDFQKGDIAEGYSVSREKKESFPLTVTSAQKNPTAFYLCASTDRENTGELFFGEGSRLTVL.

The genes are TRBV27 and TRBJ2-1; 7 bases are shared with TRBD1. J was trimmed by 5 bases and V by 3 bases; bases with no gene match: 7. The CDR3 extends over 15 amino acids. Germline CDR1 reads MNHEY; CDR2 reads SMNVEV (reference sequence). CDR3 protein: CASSFRLRGHNEQFF. The CDR3 DNA is TGTGCCAGCAGTTTTCGATTAAGGGGGCACAATGAGCAGTTCTTC.

The chain has TRBV7-2 and TRBJ1-4; 9 bases map to TRBD1. J lost 5 bases, V lost 5 bases, and 9 bases had no gene match. CDR1 is SGHTA and CDR2 is FQGNSA in the germline V gene. This CDR3 comprises 16 residues. CDR3 amino acids: CASSLQAGTGNEKLFF. CDR3 DNA: TGTGCCAGCAGCCTACAAGCCGGGACAGGGAATGAAAAACTGTTTTTT.

The CDR3 protein is CASSDGSSYNSPLHF. For the CDR3, the DNA is TGTGCCAGTAGTGACGGTAGCTCCTATAATTCACCCCTCCACTTT. The J gene is TRBJ1-6, the V gene TRBV19; D call uncertain. Germline V gene sequence: CDR1 LNHDA, CDR2 SQIVND (reference sequence). Trimming removed 5 bases from V and 0 bases from J, with 8 bases in between. CDR3 length equals 15 residues.

The J gene is TRBJ2-2, the V gene TRBV2; D possibly corresponds to TRBD2 (5 bases). The V gene lost 4 bases and the J gene lost 1 base, with 10 bases spanning the gap. The CDR3 covers 15 residues. From germline, CDR1 is SNHLY and CDR2 FYNNEI. CDR3 amino acids: CASSGVGGNTGELFF. CDR3 sequence (DNA): TGTGCCAGCAGTGGGGTCGGAGGGAACACCGGGGAGCTGTTTTTT.

This clone has only one observation. This chain uses TRBV5-6 with TRBJ1-1, with unresolved D. Between the trimmed V and J ends, which lost 4 bases and 4 bases, there was a span of 14 bases. CDR1 and CDR2 (germline): SGHDT, YYEEEE. This CDR3 has 14 amino acids. The CDR3, as DNA: TGTGCCAGCAGCATGGTGGTTATTACCACTGAAGCTTTCTTT. It specifies CASSMVVITTEAFF.

The chain recombines TRBV5-1 with TRBJ2-7; no reliable D call. V lost 5 bases and J 7 bases, leaving 16 bases between the germline ends. The CDR3 contains 13 residues. Germline CDR1 is SGHRS and CDR2 is YFSETQ. CDR3 amino acids: CASRSGAMGEQYF. The CDR3 DNA reads as TGCGCCAGCAGGTCGGGCGCAATGGGGGAGCAGTACTTC. Drawing the rest from reference TRBV5-1 and TRBJ2-7, the complete variable domain is KAGVTQTPRYLIKTRGQQVTLSCSPISGHRSVSWYQQTPGQGLQFLFEYFSETQRNKGNFPGRFSGRQFSNSRSEMNVSTLELGDSALYLCASRSGAMGEQYFGPGTRLTVT.

The rearrangement uses TRBV9 and TRBJ2-7; 8 nucleotides agree with TRBD1. Germline assignment: CDR1 SGDLS and CDR2 YYNGEE. V dropped 0 bases and J dropped 5; count of bases not matched to a gene: 1. The CDR3 has 13 residues. CDR3: CASSVAGGHEQYF. DNA of the CDR3: TGTGCCAGCAGCGTAGCAGGGGGCCACGAGCAGTACTTC.

The genes are TRBV19 and TRBJ2-5, with unresolved D. With 5 bases removed from V and 5 bases from J, the gap between germline ends came to 15 bases. This CDR3 contains 14 residues. The germline V gene has CDR1 LNHDA and CDR2 SQIVND (reference sequence). Written as DNA, the CDR3 is TGTGCCAGTAGTCCACCCTCCCCAAGTGAGACCCAGTACTTC. The encoded protein is CASSPPSPSETQYF. Looking up the rest from reference TRBV19 and TRBJ2-5 gives the full variable domain: DGGITQSPKYLFRKEGQNVTLSCEQNLNHDAMYWYRQDPGQGLRLIYYSQIVNDFQKGDIAEGYSVSREKKESFPLTVTSAQKNPTAFYLCASSPPSPSETQYFGPGTRLLVL.

The rearrangement joins TRBV19 to TRBJ2-1, with 15 bases lining up with TRBD2. The J segment lost 5 bases and the V segment lost 5 bases, leaving 7 bases of the junction unmatched. The CDR3 is made up of 17 amino acids. The germline CDR1 and CDR2 sequences are LNHDA and SQIVND (reference sequence). DNA for the CDR3: TGTGCCAGTAGTCTAGGACTAGCGGGAGGGTATAACAATGAGCAGTTCTTC. Its translation is CASSLGLAGGYNNEQFF.

This rearrangement joins TRBV5-1 to TRBJ2-7, with 8 bases aligning to TRBD1. Germline CDR1 reads SGHRS; CDR2 reads YFSETQ. The CDR3 consists of 15 residues. J was trimmed by 3 bases and V by 4 bases; bases with no gene match: 9. This chain's CDR3 is CASSPSAGGFYEQYF. DNA of the CDR3: TGCGCCAGCAGCCCATCCGCAGGGGGCTTCTACGAGCAGTACTTC.

The V and J genes are TRBV27 and TRBJ2-7, with TRBD1 matching 9 bases. The CDR3 is 18 residues long. CDR1 is MNHEY and CDR2 is SMNVEV in the germline V gene (reference sequence). V shed 7 bases and J 0 bases; nucleotides not matched to a gene: 16. The CDR3 DNA follows: TGTGCCAGCACTAAAGCCGGGACAGGGTCCCCTTACTCCTACGAGCAGTACTTC. It codes for CASTKAGTGSPYSYEQYF.

The rearrangement uses TRBV11-1 and TRBJ2-2, with D unresolved. Germline values: CDR1 SGHAT, CDR2 FQDESV (reference sequence). This CDR3 region has 14 residues. Trimming left V 5 bases short and J 5 bases short, with 12 bases between. This CDR3 reads CASSPGRGTGELFF. The CDR3 region has the DNA TGTGCCAGCAGCCCCGGACGCGGAACCGGGGAGCTGTTTTTT.

The V gene is TRBV6-5, the J gene TRBJ1-3; no definite D call. V was clipped by 2 bases and J by 4 bases, with 6 bases between them. Germline CDR1 reads MNHEY; CDR2 reads SVGAGI. The length of the CDR3 is 13 residues. This chain's CDR3 is CASSYNRGNTIYF. The CDR3 DNA follows: TGTGCCAGCAGTTACAACAGAGGAAACACCATATATTTT.

The chain couples TRBV5-5 to TRBJ2-1; D is possibly TRBD1 or TRBD2 (5 bases each). The germline V and J ends were trimmed by 3 bases and 10 bases, with 14 bases remaining between them. The CDR3 has 13 residues. The germline CDR1 and CDR2 sequences are SGHKS and YYEKEE (reference sequence). CDR3 loop: CASSSARDGEQFF. In DNA form, the CDR3 reads TGTGCCAGCAGCTCGGCCCGGGACGGAGAGCAGTTCTTC.

The rearrangement links TRBV9 to TRBJ2-7; either TRBD1 or TRBD2 may fit D (5 bases each). Trimming took off 4 bases at V and 3 bases at J, with 14 bases between the two ends. CDR1 is SGDLS, CDR2 YYNGEE, per germline. This CDR3 spans 14 amino acids. In DNA form, the CDR3 reads TGTGCCAGCAGCAGGGGAGTGTTAAGCTACGAGCAGTACTTC. Translation: CASSRGVLSYEQYF.

The CDR3: CASSLAPEDIQYF. In DNA form, the CDR3 reads TGTGCCAGCAGCTTGGCTCCCGAGGACATTCAGTACTTC. This chain links TRBV7-3 with TRBJ2-4; D unclear. The CDR3 is 13 residues long. Germline-derived CDR1 and CDR2 are SGHTA and FQGTGA. V shed 3 bases and J shed 8 bases, with 11 bases lying between them. The full variable domain, completed using reference TRBV7-3 and TRBJ2-4, is GAGVSQTPSNKVTEKGKYVELRCDPISGHTALYWYRQSLGQGPEFLIYFQGTGAADDSGLPNDRFFAVRPEGSVSTLKIQRTERGDSAVYLCASSLAPEDIQYFGAGTRLSVL.

This sequence joins TRBV10-3 and TRBJ2-5; possibly TRBD1 for D (6 bases). Trimming removed 6 bases from V and 4 bases from J, with 12 bases in between. Germline V gene data show CDR1 as ENHRY and CDR2 as SYGVKD. The CDR3 has 13 amino acids. As DNA, the CDR3 is TGTGCCATCAGCCTAACAGGGATAGAGACCCAGTACTTC. Amino acid sequence: CAISLTGIETQYF.

The chain joins TRBV5-4 to TRBJ1-2; D is uncertain. The V and J ends lost 0 bases and 4 bases respectively, with 13 bases between them. The CDR3 extends over 15 amino acids. Germline CDR1 SGHNT, CDR2 YYREEE (reference sequence). Written as DNA, the CDR3 is TGTGCCAGCAGCTTGGCCAGAGGGCCCAGCTATGGCTACACCTTC. Translated, it gives CASSLARGPSYGYTF.

DNA for the CDR3: TGTGCCAGCAGCCTGGGACTTCCTCGTGGGTTAAACACCGGGGAGCTGTTTTTT. Its translation is CASSLGLPRGLNTGELFF. This sequence joins TRBV5-4 and TRBJ2-2; TRBD2 might be the D (6 bases). Germline V gene lookup returns CDR1 SGHNT and CDR2 YYREEE (reference sequence). This CDR3 has 18 amino acids. Trimming removed 4 bases at V and 2 bases at J, with 21 bases between.

The chain recombines TRBV5-1 with TRBJ2-6; no reliable D call. The germline V and J ends were trimmed by 2 bases and 0 bases, with 6 bases remaining between them. Germline V gene sequence: CDR1 SGHRS, CDR2 YFSETQ. CDR3 size: 15 residues. CDR3: CASSFVASGANVLTF. Written as DNA, the CDR3 is TGCGCCAGCAGCTTCGTTGCCTCTGGGGCCAACGTCCTGACTTTC.

The chain is built from TRBV6-5 and TRBJ2-7; D might be TRBD2 (6 bases). The CDR3 consists of 16 residues. Germline CDR1 and CDR2: MNHEY and SVGAGI. V shed 2 bases and J shed 0 bases, with 14 bases lying between them. DNA of the CDR3: TGTGCCAGCAGTTACCGAGGCGGGGCGTCCTCCTACGAGCAGTACTTC. This translates into CASSYRGGASSYEQYF.

V is TRBV12-5 and J is TRBJ2-1, with D perhaps TRBD2 (6 bases). This CDR3 comprises 21 residues. Trimming took off 6 bases at V and 3 bases at J, with 33 bases between the two ends. The germline V gene encodes CDR1 LGHNT and CDR2 FRNRAP. In DNA form, the CDR3 reads TGTGCTAGTGGATCAAACGTGGGGGGTATAAACCAAGTTCAATTCTACAATGAGCAGTTCTTC. Its translation is CASGSNVGGINQVQFYNEQFF.

The genes are TRBV4-1 and TRBJ2-2; TRBD2 matches 8 bases. V shed 1 base, J shed 5 bases, and the junction held 9 bases outside the gene matches. CDR1 and CDR2 from the germline V gene are MGHRA and YSYEKL. The CDR3 covers 17 residues. CDR3 loop: CASSQVPGGPVTGELFF. In DNA, the CDR3 is TGCGCCAGCAGCCAAGTTCCGGGAGGGCCTGTGACCGGGGAGCTGTTTTTT.

The genes are TRBV2 and TRBJ2-4, with D possibly TRBD2 on 6 matching bases. The CDR3 contains 16 residues. Germline V gene data show CDR1 as SNHLY and CDR2 as FYNNEI. Trimming stripped 6 bases from V and 7 bases from J, with 22 bases between. The CDR3 sequence: CASSARTFPGRNIQYF. The CDR3 coding sequence is TGTGCCAGCAGCGCTCGGACTTTTCCAGGGAGGAACATTCAGTACTTC.

This sequence joins TRBV5-1 and TRBJ1-4; D might be TRBD1 (6 bases). The V end was cut by 0 bases, the J end by 1 base, with 10 bases between. Germline values: CDR1 SGHRS, CDR2 YFSETQ. The CDR3 sequence is 16 residues long. The CDR3 spells CASSLVGQRTNEKLFF. DNA of the CDR3: TGCGCCAGCAGCTTGGTAGGACAGCGAACTAATGAAAAACTGTTTTTT.